A selection of T cell receptor beta chains follows, all from one sample in a study of T cell responses to AZD1222 COVID-19 vaccine. Some clones are missing from TCRdb's copy, which holds only in-frame ones; the method was immunoSEQ multiplex PCR. In the table there are around 50,000 clones, about 86% of which are singletons. The input for sequencing was peripheral blood, taken on day 0 of AZD1222 vaccination. Receptors were obtained from an adult in good health. CDR3s include the opening cysteine and the closing phenylalanine or tryptophan. D genes are given only for firm matches. Some rows have no size entry. The others give once, few or many, or a class for an expanded clone.

>TRBD1|NA|TRBV29-1|TRBJ2-7
TGCAGCGTTCTCGGGACAGGGGGCCACGAGCAGTACTTC
CSVLGTGGHEQYF
>NA|NA|TRBV5-1|TRBJ2-7
TGCGCCAGCAGCCCCGCCCGGGGGGCGCCCTACGAGCAGTACTTC
CASSPARGAPYEQYF
>TRBD1|NA|TRBV6-6|TRBJ2-2
TGTGCCAGCAGTCCCTGGGACAGGGGGAATTTGTCCCCGAACACCGGGGAGCTGTTTTTT
CASSPWDRGNLSPNTGELFF
>NA|NA|TRBV9|TRBJ1-2
TGTGCCAGCAGCGTAGCGGGGGGAGGCTACACCTTC
CASSVAGGGYTF
>NA|NA|TRBV10-1|TRBJ2-5
TGCGCCAGCAGGCAGGATCGCCAAGAGACCCAGTACTTC
CASRQDRQETQYF
>TRBD1|NA|TRBV27|TRBJ1-6
TGTGCCAGCGCGGGGACAGAGTATTCACCCCTCCACTTT
CASAGTEYSPLHF
>NA|NA|TRBV15|TRBJ2-7
TGTGCCACCAGCAGAGCCCGGACGGGCACCTACGAGCAGTACTTC
CATSRARTGTYEQYF
>TRBD1|NA|TRBV5-4|TRBJ1-1
TGTGCCAGCAGTCTTACAGGGGGCACTGAAGCTTTCTTT
CASSLTGGTEAFF
>NA|NA|TRBV5-1|TRBJ2-2
TGCGCCAGCACTTCCCTATCGGGACACTACACCGGGGAGCTGTTTTTT
CASTSLSGHYTGELFF
>TRBD1|NA|TRBV6-4|TRBJ2-1
TGTGCCAGCAGTGCACACAGGGGGACCAGCTCCTACAATGAGCAGTTCTTC
CASSAHRGTSSYNEQFF
>NA|NA|TRBV7-2|TRBJ2-3
TGTGCCAGCAGCCGTTCCCTTGATACGCAGTATTTT
CASSRSLDTQYF
>NA|NA|TRBV28|TRBJ2-7
TGTGCCAGCAGGACTCTCTCCTACGAGCAGTACTTC
CASRTLSYEQYF
>NA|NA|TRBV5-1|TRBJ2-6
TGCGCCAGCAGCCCGGTCCTCTCTGGGGCCAACGTCCTGACTTTC
CASSPVLSGANVLTF
>TRBD2|NA|TRBV7-9|TRBJ2-2
TGTGCCAGCAGCCCGGGACTAGCGGGGAAGAACGGGGAGCTGTTTTTT
CASSPGLAGKNGELFF
>NA|few|TRBV6-2/TRBV6-3|TRBJ1-4
TGTGCCAGCAGTTACTCGAACCCGGGGGCGCGAGAAAAACTGTTTTTT
CASSYSNPGAREKLFF
>NA|NA|TRBV12-3/TRBV12-4|TRBJ1-5
TGTGCCAGCAGTTTAGATCGCAATCAGCCCCAGCATTTT
CASSLDRNQPQHF
>NA|NA|TRBV14|TRBJ2-7
TGTGCCAGCAGCCAAGGGGTAGGCCCAACCTACGAGCAGTACTTC
CASSQGVGPTYEQYF
>NA|NA|TRBV6-5|TRBJ1-4
TGTGCCAGCAGAACAGGGAATGAAAAACTGTTTTTT
CASRTGNEKLFF
>TRBD1|NA|TRBV10-3|TRBJ1-6
TGTGCCATCAGTACTAGGACAGGGGGGAATTCACCCCTCCACTTT
CAISTRTGGNSPLHF
>NA|NA|TRBV28|TRBJ2-5
TGTGCCAGCAGTTTCCCTCGAGGGGGAAGTGAGACCCAGTACTTC
CASSFPRGGSETQYF
>NA|NA|TRBV4-3|TRBJ1-4
TGCGCCAGCAGCCCCGGGGGGCGCCCAACTAATGAAAAACTGTTTTTT
CASSPGGRPTNEKLFF
>NA|once|TRBV7-9|TRBJ1-5
TGTGCCAGCAGCTGGGACAATAGCAATCAGCCCCAGCATTTT
CASSWDNSNQPQHF
>NA|NA|TRBV28|TRBJ1-5
TGTGCCAGCGCGGCAGGCACCTTTGTCAATCAGCCCCAGCATTTT
CASAAGTFVNQPQHF
>NA|NA|TRBV28|TRBJ1-6
TGTGCCAGCAATTCAGAAGGGTTTAGAAATTCACCCCTCCACTTT
CASNSEGFRNSPLHF
>NA|NA|TRBV6-5|TRBJ2-7
TGTGCCAGCAGTCAGTGGGGCAGGGAGCAAGACGAGCAGTACTTC
CASSQWGREQDEQYF
>TRBD1|NA|TRBV28|TRBJ1-5
TGTGCCAGCACCAGACAGGGGGCGACTCAGCCCCAGCATTTT
CASTRQGATQPQHF
>TRBD2|NA|TRBV5-4|TRBJ2-1
TGTGCCAGCAGCCCTGAAGTGGGCGGGGGGGCCGGTGAGCAGTTCTTC
CASSPEVGGGAGEQFF
>NA|NA|TRBV19|TRBJ1-5
TGTGCCAGTAGTATGGAGGCAGGTGCCCGGGGGGGACAGCCCCAGCATTTT
CASSMEAGARGGQPQHF
>NA|NA|TRBV6-1|TRBJ1-6
TGTGCCAGCAGTGAAGAACCACAGGCGGTGGGTTCACCCCTCCACTTT
CASSEEPQAVGSPLHF